Each of the 9 T cell receptor beta chains below was sequenced from the same sample in a study of molecular identifiers for immune sequencing clone quantification. From the PCR reads, TCRdb called clonotypes with MiXCR, one entry per CDR3 protein. Of about 67,000 distinct CDR3 sequences listed, around a sixth are singletons. The sample comprised naive CD8+ T cells from blood, with Jurkat cell RNA spiked in. Subset denoted: FACS-sorted CD8+CD4-CCR7+CD45RA+ naive T cells. These receptors were collected from a human donor in good health. Some libraries in this study had Jurkat cell RNA spiked in.

This clonotype was detected many times. The chain has TRBV20-1 and TRBJ2-3, with TRBD2 as a possible D gene (6 bases). With 5 bases removed from V and 11 bases from J, the gap between germline ends came to 35 bases. CDR1 is DFQATT, CDR2 SNEGSKA, per germline (reference sequence). The CDR3 consists of 18 residues. CDR3 amino acids: CSAQGDSSGPRGHRGQYF. The CDR3 region has the DNA TGCAGTGCTCAGGGAGACTCCAGCGGGCCCCGCGGGCACCGGGGGCAGTATTTT.

This clonotype came up many times. The rearrangement joins TRBV30 to TRBJ1-1; no clear D gene. CDR1 is GTSNPN, CDR2 SVGIG, per germline (reference sequence). V was clipped by 4 bases and J by 5 bases, with 14 bases between them. The CDR3 sequence is 13 residues long. For the CDR3, the DNA is TGTGCCTGGACTGGCCTCATTGGGACTGAAGCTTTCTTT. Translated, it gives CAWTGLIGTEAFF. Supplemented by reference TRBV30 and TRBJ1-1, the full variable domain reads SQTIHQWPATLVQPVGSPLSLECTVEGTSNPNLYWYRQAAGRGLQLLFYSVGIGQISSEVPQNLSASRPQDRQFILSSKKLLLSDSGFYLCAWTGLIGTEAFFGQGTRLTVV.

In the case of this clonotype: A much larger clone lies one base from this, so it may be a read error. It is likely a read error, because the conserved phenylalanine at the end of the CDR3 is missing. This CDR3 reads CASSWVLGYEQYL. The DNA of the CDR3 is TGTGCCAGCAGCTGGGTCTTAGGCTACGAGCAGTACCTC. The rearrangement links TRBV27 to TRBJ2-7; D unresolved. V was clipped by 6 bases and J by 3 bases, with 12 bases between them. This CDR3 comprises 13 residues. The germline V gene has CDR1 MNHEY and CDR2 SMNVEV (reference sequence).

This clonotype occurred many times. The chain combines TRBV9 with TRBJ2-2; D is ambiguous. Trimming shortened V by 6 bases and J by 2 bases, and 8 bases separated the two germline ends. Germline assignment: CDR1 SGDLS and CDR2 YYNGEE. This CDR3 is built from 13 residues. Here the CDR3 DNA reads TGTGCCAGCAACCAATATAACACCGGGGAGCTGTTTTTT. Translating gives CASNQYNTGELFF. Based on the CDR3 plus reference TRBV9 and TRBJ2-2, the full variable domain is DSGVTQTPKHLITATGQRVTLRCSPRSGDLSVYWYQQSLDQGLQFLIQYYNGEERAKGNILERFSAQQFPDLHSELNLSSLELGDSALYFCASNQYNTGELFFGEGSRLTVL.

This clonotype has a handful of counts. The V call is TRBV11-2, the J call TRBJ2-1, with D perhaps being TRBD1 or TRBD2 (5 bases each). CDR3 size: 15 residues. Germline V gene sequence: CDR1 SGHAT, CDR2 FQNNGV. V was pared by 1 base and J by 10 bases, with 17 bases between. The CDR3, as DNA: TGTGCCAGCAGCTTAGTCACGGGACCCAAATTGGAGCAGTTCTTC. This translates into CASSLVTGPKLEQFF.

This clonotype came up many times. The genes are TRBV4-2 and TRBJ1-5; possibly TRBD1 for D (5 bases). Per germline, CDR1 LGHNA and CDR2 YNFKEQ. This CDR3 spans 18 amino acids. With 8 bases removed from V and 0 bases from J, the gap between germline ends came to 23 bases. The CDR3, as DNA: TGTGCCAGCTCACGGGGCAGTACCCTCGAGTATAGCAATCAGCCCCAGCATTTT. It is translated as CASSRGSTLEYSNQPQHF.

The sample holds a few counts of this clonotype. A clone one base away is much larger, so this may be a read error. The chain couples TRBV29-1 to TRBJ1-1, with D maybe TRBD1 (5 bases). Germline V gives CDR1 SQVTM, CDR2 ANQGSEA. Trimming cost V 3 bases and J 6 bases, with 11 bases left between them. The CDR3 is 12 residues long. The CDR3 DNA sequence: TGCAGCGTTGAGGGGGACGATCCTGAAGCTTTCTTT. Residues: CSVEGDDPEAFF.

In the case of this clonotype: A much larger clonotype is one base distant, so this may be a read error. The rearrangement uses TRBV9 and TRBJ2-1; possible D gene TRBD2, 5 bases. Germline loops: CDR1 SGDLS, CDR2 YYNGEE. The CDR3 runs to 16 residues. Trimming left V 0 bases short and J 0 bases short, with 10 bases between. CDR3 DNA sequence: TGTGCCAGCAGCGTAGCTAGCAGAAGCTCCTACAATGAGCAGTTCTTC. Protein: CASSVASRSSYNEQFF.

Details on this clonotype: Just one base apart from a much larger clone, this may be a read error. V is TRBV12-3 or TRBV12-4 and J is TRBJ1-1; D gene unclear. This CDR3 has 13 amino acids. CDR3 nucleotide sequence: TGTGCCAGCAGTTTAGAAGTCTACACTGAAGCTCTCTTT. Protein sequence: CASSLEVYTEALF.